These 2 T cell receptor beta chains share one sample of origin, sequenced in a study of a mutant IDH1 vaccine in newly diagnosed glioma. Time point given: week 11, during vaccination. Doses consisted of 300 ug of mutant IDH1 20-mer peptide each, paired with topical imiquimod. The method was immunoSEQ multiplex PCR; TCRdb's version includes in-frame clones alone and lacks a portion of them. The table has more than 50,000 clones, over 70% seen once; the top ten hold 5% to 6.5%. For these TCRs, the target antigens are not known. The sample consisted of PBMCs, taken from a glioma patient whose treatment included an IDH1 peptide vaccine. All receptors derive from a man aged 45-65 years with glioma.

The gene calls are TRBV6-5 and TRBJ1-2, with D possibly being TRBD1 (5 bases). Germline values: CDR1 MNHEY, CDR2 SVGAGI. This CDR3 contains 15 residues. The ends were cut back, 2 bases at V and 4 bases at J, with 14 bases in the middle. CDR3 sequence reads: CASSYRLQATYGYTF. Written as DNA, the CDR3 is TGTGCCAGCAGTTACAGGCTACAGGCCACCTATGGCTACACCTTC.

This chain links TRBV5-1 with TRBJ2-5; no firm D call. Trimming took off 4 bases at V and 7 bases at J, with 17 bases between the two ends. The CDR3 runs to 14 residues. Germline V lookup: CDR1 SGHRS, CDR2 YFSETQ. The CDR3 region is CASSPPLGWGTQYF. CDR3 coding DNA: TGCGCCAGCAGCCCCCCCCTTGGTTGGGGGACCCAGTACTTC.